The present T cell receptor (beta chain) was sequenced within a study of T cells in Graves' hyperthyroidism and ophthalmopathy. Findings of the study overall: Blood shared most expanded thyroid clonotypes above 0.001. Ophthalmopathy onset followed model prediction by a median approximately seven months.

Points on this clonotype: Its antigen is currently unknown. This may stem from a read error, because a much larger clone lies one nucleotide away.

RNA transcripts gave rise to amplified TCR beta CDR3 regions. The study used the HTBI primer set for a first-round RT-PCR of the TCR CDR3. Using its own MiXCR run on the multiplex PCR reads, TCRdb lists one record per CDR3 protein. The table records under 400,000 distinct CDR3 sequences, around a sixth of them present only once. Pregnant or lactating patients were excluded, as were those with uncontrolled infection or other autoimmune disease. Sequenced: blood. This clonotype originated in a woman between 18 and 30 years old with Graves' hyperthyroidism that later progressed to Graves' ophthalmopathy.

The CDR3 bases are TGTGCCATCGGCCGGGACAGTAGCAAACAGCCCCAGCATTTT. Its protein is CAIGRDSSKQPQHF. The chain uses TRBV10-3 and TRBJ1-5; 7 nucleotides match TRBD1. Per germline, CDR1 ENHRY and CDR2 SYGVKD. The CDR3 runs 14 residues.